This passage covers 25 T cell receptor beta chains from one sample sequenced in a study of PD-1 blockade in classical Hodgkin lymphoma. Profiled with immunoSEQ multiplex PCR; TCRdb holds only in-frame clones, not every one. The table shows some 40,000 clones, with 76% occurring only once. Following autologous stem cell transplantation, relapse occurred in every patient, and exposure to brentuximab vedotin varied. Sequenced material: peripheral blood mononuclear cells (PBMCs), taken at baseline. These receptors were taken from a human donor with classical Hodgkin lymphoma.

The rearrangement links TRBV19 to TRBJ2-3; D unclear. The CDR3 totals 15 residues. Germline V lookup: CDR1 LNHDA, CDR2 SQIVND (reference sequence). Trimming took off 4 bases at V and 6 bases at J, with 17 bases between the two ends. This CDR3 reads CASSTRPLTWDTQYF. The DNA of the CDR3 is TGTGCCAGTAGTACTCGACCTCTAACTTGGGATACGCAGTATTTT. The variable domain in full, with the rest retrieved from reference TRBV19 and TRBJ2-3, is DGGITQSPKYLFRKEGQNVTLSCEQNLNHDAMYWYRQDPGQGLRLIYYSQIVNDFQKGDIAEGYSVSREKKESFPLTVTSAQKNPTAFYLCASSTRPLTWDTQYFGPGTRLTVL.

The chain carries TRBV5-1 and TRBJ2-1, with a weak D call TRBD2 (6 bases). Trimming removed 0 bases at V and 5 bases at J, with 12 bases between. This CDR3 spans 15 amino acids. Germline assignment: CDR1 SGHRS and CDR2 YFSETQ. CDR3 amino acids: CASSLGEVGNNEQFF. The CDR3 nucleotides are TGCGCCAGCAGCTTGGGGGAGGTGGGCAACAATGAGCAGTTCTTC. The variable domain in full, completed from reference TRBV5-1 and TRBJ2-1, reads KAGVTQTPRYLIKTRGQQVTLSCSPISGHRSVSWYQQTPGQGLQFLFEYFSETQRNKGNFPGRFSGRQFSNSRSEMNVSTLELGDSALYLCASSLGEVGNNEQFFGPGTRLTVL.

The chain employs TRBV6-6 and TRBJ1-2; weak D call: TRBD1 (5 bases). V was cut by 1 base and J by 8 bases, with 11 bases left in between. The germline gives CDR1 MNHNY, CDR2 SVGAGI (reference sequence). CDR3 length: 13 residues. The CDR3 region is CASSYLAGQGYTF. The DNA for the CDR3 is TGTGCCAGCAGTTACTTGGCAGGGCAAGGCTACACCTTC.

This clone has just one count. V gene TRBV6-1 combines with J gene TRBJ2-3, with D possibly being TRBD1 or TRBD2 (5 bases each). The CDR3 length is 17 residues. The germline CDR1 and CDR2 sequences are MNHNS and SASEGT. Trimming took off 3 bases at V and 1 base at J, with 17 bases between the two ends. CDR3 in DNA: TGTGCCAGCAGTGATGATGCCTTCGGGGACGGCACAGATACGCAGTATTTT. Its protein product is CASSDDAFGDGTDTQYF.

This clone was counted between two and nine times. V and J are TRBV7-2 and TRBJ1-1; D is undetermined. CDR3 length: 17 residues. The ends were cut back, 3 bases at V and 4 bases at J, with 21 bases in the middle. Looked up from germline, CDR1 is SGHTA and CDR2 is FQGNSA. CDR3 nucleotide sequence: TGTGCCAGCAGCTTTAGTCCGTACCTATCTTGGGCCACTGAAGCTTTCTTT. This encodes CASSFSPYLSWATEAFF.

A few counts support this clone. The rearrangement links TRBV19 to TRBJ1-5, with D uncertain. The CDR3 runs 15 residues. The V gene's germline CDR1 is LNHDA and CDR2 SQIVND (reference sequence). Trimming took 5 bases from V and 7 from J, leaving 18 bases between them. CDR3 bases: TGTGCCAGTAGTTTTTTGGGTAGGCGGTTCCAGCCCCAGCATTTT. Translated, it gives CASSFLGRRFQPQHF.

V is TRBV10-1 and J is TRBJ2-7; 8 bases map to TRBD2. V lost 8 bases to trimming and J lost 0 bases; unmatched junction nucleotides: 6. The length of the CDR3 is 14 residues. The germline gives CDR1 WNHNN, CDR2 SYGVQD (reference sequence). The CDR3: CASSLTSDSYEQYF. The CDR3 nucleotides read TGCGCCAGCTCCTTGACTAGCGACTCCTACGAGCAGTACTTC.

The genes are TRBV28 and TRBJ2-7; 9 bases agree with TRBD1. This CDR3 region has 15 residues. Losses at the gene ends were 6 bases for V and 4 bases for J; bases not matched to a gene: 10. Germline loops: CDR1 MDHEN, CDR2 SYDVKM. The CDR3 is CASSLTGTGFYEQYF. CDR3 bases: TGTGCCAGCAGCCTAACCGGGACAGGGTTTTACGAGCAGTACTTC.

The CDR3 region has the DNA TGTGCCAGCAGTACACGAGACAGGGGCGGGTACGAGCAGTACTTC. As protein: CASSTRDRGGYEQYF. This chain links TRBV28 with TRBJ2-7; 8 bases match TRBD1. Looked up from germline, CDR1 is MDHEN and CDR2 is SYDVKM. J gave up 4 bases and V 5 bases, and 10 bases lay outside the gene matches. The CDR3 runs to 15 residues.

Only a few counts were recorded for this clone. The chain carries TRBV5-6 and TRBJ1-5, with D possibly TRBD1 on 5 matching bases. The V end lost 0 bases, the J end lost 4 bases, and 8 bases lay between the germline ends. Germline CDR1 is SGHDT and CDR2 is YYEEEE. The CDR3 sequence is 14 residues long. The CDR3 region is CASSLGTTNQPQHF. The CDR3 DNA is TGTGCCAGCAGCTTGGGGACAACAAATCAGCCCCAGCATTTT.

V is TRBV29-1 and J is TRBJ2-1, with TRBD2 matching 9 bases. Germline loops: CDR1 SQVTM, CDR2 ANQGSEA. V dropped 3 bases and J dropped 7; count of bases not matched to a gene: 10. The CDR3 extends over 15 amino acids. The CDR3 nucleotides are TGCAGCGTTGATGGAGTTAGCGGGAGATTTAATGAGCAGTTCTTC. This codes for CSVDGVSGRFNEQFF.

There are a few counts of this clone. The CDR3 nucleotides are TGTGCCAGCATCCTTGGACAGAAAGGGGAAGCTTTCTTT. Translation gives CASILGQKGEAFF. This chain links TRBV7-9 with TRBJ1-1; possible D gene TRBD1, 6 bases. Germline V gene sequence: CDR1 SEHNR, CDR2 FQNEAQ (reference sequence). Between the trimmed V and J ends, which lost 7 bases and 8 bases, there was a span of 17 bases. The CDR3 sequence is 13 residues long.

In this sample, this clone turned up once. The gene calls are TRBV4-3 and TRBJ2-3; D not certain. CDR3 length: 17 residues. The V end lost 0 bases, the J end lost 0 bases, and 13 bases lay between the germline ends. Germline CDR1 and CDR2: LGHNA and YSLEER. CDR3: CASSQEIGSPSTDTQYF. The CDR3 bases are TGCGCCAGCAGCCAAGAAATTGGCAGTCCTAGCACAGATACGCAGTATTTT.

The rearrangement links TRBV5-8 to TRBJ2-7, with D tentatively TRBD2 (6 bases). The V gene lost 2 bases and the J gene lost 1 base, with 19 bases spanning the gap. CDR1 SGHTS and CDR2 YDEGEE come from the germline V gene. The CDR3 is 17 residues long. The CDR3 loop reads CASSFPGRLAQSYEQYF. The CDR3 DNA is TGTGCCAGCAGCTTCCCAGGGAGGTTAGCGCAGTCCTACGAGCAGTACTTC. The full variable domain, rest sourced from reference TRBV5-8 and TRBJ2-7, is EAGVTQSPTHLIKTRGQQATLRCSPISGHTSVYWYQQALGLGLQFLLWYDEGEERNRGNFPPRFSGRQFPNYSSELNVNALELEDSALYLCASSFPGRLAQSYEQYFGPGTRLTVT.

The chain employs TRBV10-1 and TRBJ1-1; D is ambiguous. This CDR3 has 14 amino acids. V dropped 0 bases and J dropped 5 bases, with 10 bases sitting between them. Germline V CDR1 and CDR2: WNHNN, SYGVQD (reference sequence). CDR3 in DNA: TGCGCCAGCAGTGAGTCGGCAGGAAGGACTGAAGCTTTCTTT. It translates to CASSESAGRTEAFF.

The gene calls are TRBV10-3 and TRBJ1-1; the D gene is possibly TRBD1 (5 bases). This CDR3 is 15 amino acids long. V lost 8 bases and J 4 bases, leaving 20 bases between the germline ends. The germline CDR1 and CDR2 sequences are ENHRY and SYGVKD. The CDR3 DNA is TGTGCCATCGGAGGGAGAGGAGGGGCGGGCACTGAAGCTTTCTTT. This codes for CAIGGRGGAGTEAFF.

The CDR3 spells CASSSSGRAREQYF. Written as DNA, the CDR3 is TGTGCCAGCAGCTCTAGCGGGAGGGCCCGCGAGCAGTACTTC. The chain couples TRBV7-9 to TRBJ2-7, with 12 nucleotides matching TRBD2. The CDR3 length is 14 residues. V trimming: 4 bases; J trimming: 6 bases; junction bases outside the gene matches: 4. Germline CDR1 reads SEHNR; CDR2 reads FQNEAQ (reference sequence). Supplemented by reference TRBV7-9 and TRBJ2-7, the full variable domain reads DTGVSQNPRHKITKRGQNVTFRCDPISEHNRLYWYRQTLGQGPEFLTYFQNEAQLEKSRLLSDRFSAERPKGSFSTLEIQRTEQGDSAMYLCASSSSGRAREQYFGPGTRLTVT.

This clone is medium-sized within its sample. In the same sample, other DNA sequences code for this CDR3. The V gene is TRBV28, the J gene TRBJ1-5; D is unclear. The germline V gene has CDR1 MDHEN and CDR2 SYDVKM. The V end was cut by 2 bases, the J end by 6 bases, with 2 bases between. This CDR3 has 11 amino acids. CDR3 in amino acids: CASSLGQPQHF. The CDR3 DNA follows: TGTGCCAGCAGTTTAGGTCAGCCCCAGCATTTT.

The table lists this clone with a few counts. The V gene is TRBV10-2, the J gene TRBJ1-5, with a possible D match to TRBD1 (5 bases). The CDR3 is 16 amino acids. Deletions cut 1 base from V and 7 bases from J, with 17 bases between. Germline values: CDR1 WSHSY, CDR2 SAAADI. The CDR3 DNA is TGCGCCAGCAGTGAGTGGAGGACAATTGTCGGGCAGCCCCAGCATTTT. This gives the protein CASSEWRTIVGQPQHF.

The chain joins TRBV7-6 to TRBJ2-5; perhaps TRBD1 as D (6 bases). Looked up from germline, CDR1 is SGHVS and CDR2 is FNYEAQ. Trimming took off 5 bases at V and 1 base at J, with 11 bases between the two ends. The CDR3 extends over 14 amino acids. CDR3 in amino acids: CASSPGVGQETQYF. As DNA, the CDR3 is TGTGCCAGCAGCCCAGGGGTCGGCCAAGAGACCCAGTACTTC.

The V gene is TRBV30, the J gene TRBJ2-7; D is unclear. This CDR3 is 12 amino acids long. Germline V gene data show CDR1 as GTSNPN and CDR2 as SVGIG (reference sequence). Trimming removed 1 base at V and 2 bases at J, with 6 bases between. Here the CDR3 DNA reads TGTGCCTGGAGTGATGGGACCTACGAGCAGTACTTC. Protein product: CAWSDGTYEQYF.

In its sample, this clone was seen once. This chain joins TRBV2 and TRBJ2-2; 11 nucleotides agree with TRBD1. The CDR3 covers 16 residues. The J segment lost 4 bases and the V segment lost 7 bases, leaving 8 bases of the junction unmatched. Germline V gene data show CDR1 as SNHLY and CDR2 as FYNNEI. The CDR3 DNA follows: TGTGCCAGCACCCCCGGAGGGACAGGGGGCACCGGGGAGCTGTTTTTT. It is translated as CASTPGGTGGTGELFF.

The chain is built from TRBV10-2 and TRBJ1-5; no reliable D call. The germline CDR1 and CDR2 sequences are WSHSY and SAAADI. Trimming took off 7 bases at V and 2 bases at J, with 12 bases between the two ends. This CDR3 is 14 amino acids long. CDR3 sequence reads: CASIRRRGNQPQHF. CDR3 in DNA: TGCGCCAGCATTCGCAGACGAGGCAATCAGCCCCAGCATTTT.

This chain joins TRBV27 and TRBJ2-1, with 7 bases identical to TRBD2. Germline CDR1 reads MNHEY; CDR2 reads SMNVEV (reference sequence). V trimming: 2 bases; J trimming: 3 bases; junction bases outside the gene matches: 7. The CDR3 length is 16 residues. CDR3 sequence: CASSLSTSEVYNEQFF. For the CDR3, the DNA is TGTGCCAGCAGTTTAAGCACTAGCGAAGTCTACAATGAGCAGTTCTTC.

The chain has TRBV7-9 and TRBJ2-7; 9 nucleotides agree with TRBD1. The CDR3 spans 17 residues. Germline CDR1 is SEHNR and CDR2 is FQNEAQ (reference sequence). V was pared by 0 bases and J by 5 bases, with 11 bases of the junction left unmatched. This CDR3 is CASSLAYAGQGSHEQYF. DNA for the CDR3: TGTGCCAGCAGCTTAGCTTACGCGGGACAGGGTTCCCACGAGCAGTACTTC.